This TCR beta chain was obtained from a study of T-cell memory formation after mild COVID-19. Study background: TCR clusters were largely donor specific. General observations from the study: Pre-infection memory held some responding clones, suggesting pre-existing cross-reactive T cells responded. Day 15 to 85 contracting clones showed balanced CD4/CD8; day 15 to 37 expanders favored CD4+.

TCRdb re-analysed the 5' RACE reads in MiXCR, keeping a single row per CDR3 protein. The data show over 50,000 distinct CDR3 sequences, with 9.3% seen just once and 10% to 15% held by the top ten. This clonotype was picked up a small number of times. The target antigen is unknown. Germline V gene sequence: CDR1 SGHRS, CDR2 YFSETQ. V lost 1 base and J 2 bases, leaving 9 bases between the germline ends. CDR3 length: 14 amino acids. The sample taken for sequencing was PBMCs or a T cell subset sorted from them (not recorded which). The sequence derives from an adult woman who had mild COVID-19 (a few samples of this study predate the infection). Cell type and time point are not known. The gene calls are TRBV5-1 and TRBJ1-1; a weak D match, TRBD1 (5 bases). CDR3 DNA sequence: TGCGCCAGCAGCTTGCTGGACACCAACACTGAAGCTTTCTTT. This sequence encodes CASSLLDTNTEAFF.